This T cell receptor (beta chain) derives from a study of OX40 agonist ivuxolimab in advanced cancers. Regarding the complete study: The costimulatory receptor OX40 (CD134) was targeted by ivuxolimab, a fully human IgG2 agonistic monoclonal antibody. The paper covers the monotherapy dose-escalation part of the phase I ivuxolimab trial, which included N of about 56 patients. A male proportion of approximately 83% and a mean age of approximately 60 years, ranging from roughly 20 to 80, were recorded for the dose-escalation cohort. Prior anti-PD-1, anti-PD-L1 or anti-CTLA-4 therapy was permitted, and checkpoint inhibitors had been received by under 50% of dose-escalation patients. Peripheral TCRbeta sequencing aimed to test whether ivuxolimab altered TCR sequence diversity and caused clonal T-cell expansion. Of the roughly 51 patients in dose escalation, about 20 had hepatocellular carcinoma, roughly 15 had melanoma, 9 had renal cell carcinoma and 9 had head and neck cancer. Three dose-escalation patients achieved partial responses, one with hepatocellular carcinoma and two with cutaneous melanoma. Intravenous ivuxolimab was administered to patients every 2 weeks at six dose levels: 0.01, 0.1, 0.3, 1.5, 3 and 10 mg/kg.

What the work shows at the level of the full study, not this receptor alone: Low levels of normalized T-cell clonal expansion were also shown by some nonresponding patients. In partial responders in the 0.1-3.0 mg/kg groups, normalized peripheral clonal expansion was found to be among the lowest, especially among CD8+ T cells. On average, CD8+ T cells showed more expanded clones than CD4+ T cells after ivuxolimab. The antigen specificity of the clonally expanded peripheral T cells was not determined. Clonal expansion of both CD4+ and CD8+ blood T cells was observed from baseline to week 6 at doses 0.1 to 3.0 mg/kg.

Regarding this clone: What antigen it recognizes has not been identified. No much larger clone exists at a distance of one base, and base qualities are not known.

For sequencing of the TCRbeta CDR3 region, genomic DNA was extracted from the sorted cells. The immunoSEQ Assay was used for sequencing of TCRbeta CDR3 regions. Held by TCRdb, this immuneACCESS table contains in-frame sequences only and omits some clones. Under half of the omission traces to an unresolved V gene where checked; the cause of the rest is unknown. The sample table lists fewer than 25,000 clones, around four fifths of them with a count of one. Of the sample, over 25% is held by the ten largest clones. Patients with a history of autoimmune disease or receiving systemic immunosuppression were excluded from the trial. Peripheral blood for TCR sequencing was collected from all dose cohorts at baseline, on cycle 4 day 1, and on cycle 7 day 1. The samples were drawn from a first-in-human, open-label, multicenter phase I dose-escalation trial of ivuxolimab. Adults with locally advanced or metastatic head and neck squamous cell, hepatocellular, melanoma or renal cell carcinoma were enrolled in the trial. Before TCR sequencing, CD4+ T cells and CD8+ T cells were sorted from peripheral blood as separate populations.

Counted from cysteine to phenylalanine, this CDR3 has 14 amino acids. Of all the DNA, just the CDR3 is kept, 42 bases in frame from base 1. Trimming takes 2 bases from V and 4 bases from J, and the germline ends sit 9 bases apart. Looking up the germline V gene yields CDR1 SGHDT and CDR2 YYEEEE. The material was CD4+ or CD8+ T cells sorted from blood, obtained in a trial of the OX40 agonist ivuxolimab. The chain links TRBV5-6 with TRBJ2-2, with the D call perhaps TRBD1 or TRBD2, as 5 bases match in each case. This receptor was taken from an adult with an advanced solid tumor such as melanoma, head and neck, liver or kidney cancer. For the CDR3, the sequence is CASSLGTTTGELFF. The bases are TGTGCCAGCAGCTTAGGGACGACCACCGGGGAGCTGTTTTTT.